The source of this T cell receptor (beta chain) is a study of cytomegalovirus exposure and HLA in healthy donors. For the study at large: Early on, a data release was issued that held about 85 million unique TCRs from HLA-typed donors. In terms of ancestry, the Caucasian-associated cluster contained roughly 80% of the approximately 430 genotyped donors. Study-level findings and limits: TCR beta chains associated with HLA were, in a later analysis, more clonally expanded than equally common others.

Germline CDR1 MDHEN, CDR2 SYDVKM. This CDR3 contains 13 residues. V trimming: 8 bases; J trimming: 1 base; junction bases outside the gene matches: 4. The PCR had 60 Vbeta and 13 Jbeta primers. Sequenced by immunoSEQ multiplex PCR; TCRdb stores in-frame clones only, minus some. The sample lists roughly 180,000 clones; 75% to 90% were seen once. As to this clone: Its target is not known.

The specimen was PBMCs. The source of this sequence is a young man in good health and CMV-seropositive. The rearrangement joins TRBV28 to TRBJ1-1, with 7 bases matching TRBD1. The CDR3 loop reads CASGGGPNTEAFF. The CDR3 coding sequence is TGTGCCAGCGGAGGGGGCCCGAACACTGAAGCTTTCTTT.